This TCR beta chain was obtained from a study of cytomegalovirus exposure and HLA in healthy donors (dated by TCRdb to 2016 to 2017). Broadly, across the study: In an earlier analysis of fewer than 750 of the donors, 250 to 350 Gb of sequence data and 90 million to 120 million unique TCR beta sequences from about 190 million T cells were reported. An early release that covered about 600 HLA-typed donors contained 250 to 350 gigabases of sequencing data and 75 million to 100 million unique TCR sequences. The genetic ancestry cluster associated with self-reported Caucasian donors included around four fifths of the roughly 380 genotyped donors. The aim of the study was to test whether cataloging public T cell receptors could identify signatures of past pathogen exposure. The T cell repertoires of under 700 subjects were profiled by immunosequencing and related to cytomegalovirus serostatus. Along with the approximately 650-subject first cohort, a separate validation cohort of over a hundred different subjects was used. The study combined high-throughput TCR immunosequencing, statistical association of individual TCRs with disease status, and machine learning to predict cytomegalovirus infection status. A later analysis re-analyzed previously published TCR beta repertoires from 666 donors and added high-resolution HLA genotyping to study TCR occurrence patterns. Rather than using new phenotypic data, the later analysis identified candidate immune exposures from TCR beta sequences and from how often those sequences occurred across donors. An earlier analysis of about 600 of the donors used high-throughput TCR beta sequencing to judge whether each TCR beta V gene segment behaved as functional or pseudogenic. Donor age, sex, ethnicity and CMV serostatus were compiled alongside the repertoire data. A later genetic analysis used genome-wide SNP genotypes for 398 of the 666 donors, treating that subset as a discovery cohort. Every repertoire in the discovery cohort had been generated on one and the same sequencing platform. HLA typing included class I and class II loci at four-digit resolution. The number of typed donors differed by locus: about 629-640 for A, B, C, DRB1 and DQB1; 522 for DQA1; 606 for DPA1; and roughly 490 for DPB1. Because of strong linkage in the cohort, four to six DR-DQ haplotypes were treated as single units for association and clustering. Among about 370 genotyped donors of the cohort, an average of around 220,000 unique TCR beta nucleotide sequences was sequenced per donor, of which roughly 17% were non-productive.

Taken from cysteine to phenylalanine, the CDR3 has 16 residues. The sequence is cut down to CDR3 DNA, 48 bases in frame from base 1. The trim is 4 bases for V and 3 bases for J, with a gap of 13 bases between the germline ends. In the germline V gene, CDR1 corresponds to SGHTA and CDR2 to FQGTGA. About this clone itself: Its antigen remains undetermined. No base quality information exists; no much larger clone differs at one position.

In total, 666 healthy bone marrow donors made up the cohort. All cohort members were sampled while nominally healthy, although unrecorded immune exposures were likely present. The donor was CMV seronegative and belonged to the group of 352 seronegative cohort members. Every donor gave a peripheral blood sample, and the peripheral blood mononuclear cells from that sample were used for TCR beta sequencing. The Qiagen DNeasy Blood Extraction Kit was used to extract genomic DNA from the blood cell samples. Broader findings and caveats from the paper: For the cohort, immune exposure information was limited to CMV serostatus. When HLA alleles, especially DR and DQ, strongly co-occurred, attributing TCR associations to individual alleles was difficult. Correlated functional status among segregating V segments might be attributable to linkage disequilibrium, but an unknown experimental factor could not be ruled out. A total of 164 TCR beta chains were listed by the study as associated with cytomegalovirus. Broadly in line with IMGT annotations, most TCR beta V segments showed up in productive rearrangements about 87% or about 30% of the time in an earlier analysis of 587 of the donors. Because counts were too low, approximately 18 rarely observed V segments, including chromosome 9 orphons, were excluded from the earlier analysis of 587 of the donors. A later analysis reported that several top co-occurrence clusters appeared linked to parvovirus B19, influenza, CMV and Epstein-Barr virus. Sequencing depth was assumed to be roughly uniform across donors in the presence/absence analyses, though that assumption may not hold. In a later genetic analysis, a missense DCLRE1C variant was associated with V-gene and J-gene trimming of TCR beta chains, and the association was replicated in an independent cohort. According to a later genetic analysis, donors in an Asian-associated ancestry cluster had fewer N-insertions in productive TCRs than the approximately 670-donor mean. A later analysis associated 15,000 or so TCR beta sequences with specific HLA alleles at a false discovery rate of 0.05. Some IMGT-functional V segments, including TRBV6-2 and TRBV6-3, could not be distinguished by the 87-base-pair reads and were therefore excluded. This cohort had only TCR beta chains sequenced, and the lack of alpha or paired-chain data limited which features could be detected. In a later analysis, HLA-associated TCR beta chains showed more clonal expansion and lower generation probabilities than non-associated chains that were equally common. A further reported finding was that TCR beta sequences accurately predicted the HLA-A and HLA-B alleles for most subjects in the first cohort. A cluster of highly shared sequence variants was judged likely to be a technical artifact of the sequencing pipeline. In both the original and validation cohorts, the classifier was reported to diagnose cytomegalovirus status with high specificity and sensitivity. HLA typing was unavailable for some donors at each locus, so association tests used only the typed subset. In vitro tests confirmed that a few of the cytomegalovirus-associated TCR beta chains recognize cytomegalovirus antigens. According to a later analysis, most CMV-associated TCR beta chains appeared to be HLA-restricted, and the HLA associations seemed to be driven largely by CMV exposure. In a later analysis, TCR association rates were found to vary across HLA loci, with the most associated TCRs seen for DRB1 alleles and the fewest for HLA-C alleles. It was suggested by the authors that the approach could potentially be generalized to other disease states and immunological phenotypes. Most TCR sequences were observed very rarely across donors, whereas some public TCRs were present in many individuals.

The library was generated by the immunoSEQ multiplex PCR assay. The multiplex PCR relied on a mix of 60 forward primers for TCR Vbeta segments and 13 reverse primers for TCR Jbeta segments. The CDR3 region of rearranged TCR beta genes was amplified from genomic DNA by a multiplex PCR assay. Amplified TCR beta libraries were sequenced as 87-base-pair reads on the Illumina HiSeq System. As for the authors' bioinformatics: In a later analysis, around 80 million unique TCR beta chains were counted across the 500 to 850 repertoires, and roughly 11 million of these chains were shared by at least two donors. To remove PCR and sequencing errors, raw reads were error-corrected and collapsed into unique sequences using a nearest-neighbor algorithm that merged closely related sequences. V, D and J gene segments were assigned by aligning CDR3 sequences to IMGT reference sequences. For a sequence to be retained, a match of at least six nucleotides to both a V gene segment and a J gene segment was required. A rearrangement counted as productive if the CDR3 had no stop codons and remained in frame with V and J, and every other rearrangement counted as non-productive. CDR3 was defined according to IMGT convention as the region running from the second conserved V-encoded cysteine to the conserved J-encoded phenylalanine. Sequences without an unambiguous match to a single V gene segment were excluded from the earlier analysis of approximately 560 of the donors. An earlier analysis of 450 to 650 of the donors called V segments functional above 56.7% productive rearrangements and segregating when the between-donor standard deviation exceeded 5%. To diagnose cytomegalovirus status from the catalog of TCR beta chain sequences, a statistical classification framework was built. A later analysis assigned V and J genes by comparing TCR nucleotide sequences with IMGT/GENE-DB human TR gene sequences. A later analysis assigned CDR3 sequences and most-parsimonious VDJ recombination scenarios with the TCRdist pipeline. A later analysis defined each TCR beta chain by its CDR3 amino acid sequence plus V-gene family, and excluded reads lacking a unique V-gene family. In a later analysis, approximately 590 highly shared, low-generation-probability nucleotide sequences were removed to address suspected cross-contamination and a sequencing artifact. In a later analysis, a clonal expansion index was calculated for each public chain from normalized within-repertoire ranks of inferred template counts. Generation probabilities in a later analysis came from a VDJ recombination model fitted to out-of-frame rearrangements, and those results were checked against IGoR. In a later analysis, hypergeometric tests were used to score TCR-TCR, TCR-HLA and TCR-CMV co-occurrence, with a repertoire-size bias correction applied to TCR pairs. A later analysis estimated false discovery rates by permuting HLA or CMV assignments 20 times. In a later analysis, co-occurring TCRs were grouped using DBSCAN, and TCRdist sequence similarity was added for clustering within HLA-allele-positive subsets. Repertoires with fewer than 30,000 or more than 120,000 public chains were left out of co-occurrence clustering, as were five repertoires with anomalous nucleotide sharing. The clones in this table, taken by TCRdb from immuneACCESS, are in-frame only. Not every clone is retained; where verified, under half of the shortfall comes from an unresolved V gene, and the cause of the rest is unknown. D and trimming were read from the DNA, whereas the V and J calls and clone size are those reported in that table. The table for this sample lists about 160,000 clones; 85% of them were counted only once. Of the sample, 1% is held by the ten largest clones.

This sequence uses TRBV7-3 and TRBJ2-6; the D gene is not confidently resolved. This sequence was found in a boy aged 2 to 9 in good health and CMV-seronegative. The specimen sequenced was PBMCs. In nucleotides, the sequence is TGTGCCAGCAGCTCGCCCTTAGCCAGTGGGGCCAACGTCCTGACTTTC. Its protein product is CASSSPLASGANVLTF.